These 32 T cell receptor beta chains came from one sample sequenced in a study of T cells in Graves' hyperthyroidism and ophthalmopathy. Using RNA transcripts as the source, TCR beta CDR3 regions were amplified. In the first-round RT-PCR of the TCR CDR3, the HTBI primer set was used. MiXCR, applied by TCRdb to the multiplex PCR reads, yields one record per CDR3 protein. The table has more than 600,000 distinct CDR3 sequences, around 17% seen once; the top ten hold around 8%. The sample consisted of blood. These receptors all come from a man aged 18 to 30 with Graves' hyperthyroidism.

This rearrangement joins TRBV7-9 to TRBJ2-7, with D possibly TRBD1 on 6 matching bases. The germline V and J ends were trimmed by 1 base and 6 bases, with 16 bases remaining between them. Germline lookup yields CDR1 SEHNR and CDR2 FQNEAQ (reference sequence). This CDR3 comprises 15 residues. CDR3 DNA: TGTGCCAGCAGCTTAGTGGGGGCCCTTTATGGCGAGCAGTACTTC. Its translation is CASSLVGALYGEQYF.

The CDR3 nucleotides read TGTGCCAGCAGTTTTACCCCTCCTTCGACAGGGGTCAATGAGCAGTTCTTC. The encoded protein is CASSFTPPSTGVNEQFF. The chain joins TRBV27 to TRBJ2-1, with TRBD1 identical over 8 bases. The CDR3 runs 17 residues. Germline loops: CDR1 MNHEY, CDR2 SMNVEV (reference sequence). V dropped 3 bases and J dropped 6; count of bases not matched to a gene: 13.

This clonotype has only a few counts. The chain links TRBV20-1 to TRBJ2-7, with D perhaps TRBD2 (5 bases). This CDR3 region has 14 residues. Trimming cost V 6 bases and J 4 bases, with 19 bases left between them. Looked up from germline, CDR1 is DFQATT and CDR2 is SNEGSKA (reference sequence). The CDR3 region is CSALRKAVLYEQYF. The CDR3, as DNA: TGCAGTGCCCTAAGGAAAGCGGTCCTTTACGAGCAGTACTTC.

The J gene is TRBJ2-7, the V gene TRBV18; D is perhaps TRBD2 (6 bases). Trimming removed 3 bases at V and 0 bases at J, with 12 bases between. This CDR3 spans 15 amino acids. Germline V gene data show CDR1 as KGHSH and CDR2 as LQKENI. The CDR3 protein is CASSPGGPASYEQYF. CDR3 DNA sequence: TGTGCCAGCTCACCGGGAGGACCCGCCTCCTACGAGCAGTACTTC. Full variable domain (missing parts from reference TRBV18 and TRBJ2-7): NAGVMQNPRHLVRRRGQEARLRCSPMKGHSHVYWYRQLPEEGLKFMVYLQKENIIDESGMPKERFSAEFPKEGPSILRIQQVVRGDSAAYFCASSPGGPASYEQYFGPGTRLTVT.

In this sample, this clonotype turned up many times. The chain uses TRBV24-1 and TRBJ2-5, with a possible D match to TRBD2 (6 bases). The V end lost 4 bases, the J end lost 2 bases, and 13 bases lay between the germline ends. Germline loops: CDR1 KGHDR, CDR2 SFDVKD. This CDR3 is 15 amino acids long. CDR3 region: CATSEAGTPQETQYF. The CDR3 nucleotides are TGTGCCACCAGTGAGGCCGGGACTCCTCAAGAGACCCAGTACTTC.

This clonotype was counted a few times. The chain carries TRBV3-1 and TRBJ1-1; the D is unclear. This CDR3 has 11 amino acids. V lost 5 bases and J lost 6, with 7 bases in between. The germline gives CDR1 LGHDT, CDR2 YNNKEL (reference sequence). Here the CDR3 DNA reads TGTGCCAGCAGCACTCATGCTGAAGCTTTCTTT. It encodes CASSTHAEAFF.

This clonotype has a count of ten or more. V gene TRBV20-1 combines with J gene TRBJ2-1; 14 bases agree with TRBD2. V was clipped by 5 bases and J by 10 bases; unmatched bases: 7. Germline V gives CDR1 DFQATT, CDR2 SNEGSKA (reference sequence). The CDR3 runs to 14 residues. CDR3 protein: CSAHPGLAGEEQFF. CDR3 DNA: TGCAGTGCTCATCCGGGACTAGCGGGAGAGGAGCAGTTCTTC.

This clonotype was seen only a few times. The chain has TRBV7-9 and TRBJ1-4; 9 bases match TRBD1. With 4 bases clipped from V and 11 bases from J, the junction kept 11 bases outside the gene matches. Germline CDR1 reads SEHNR; CDR2 reads FQNEAQ (reference sequence). CDR3 length: 15 residues. The CDR3 spells CASSSSDRGKGKLFF. The CDR3 DNA sequence: TGTGCCAGCAGCTCATCGGACAGGGGCAAGGGGAAACTGTTTTTT.

J is TRBJ2-7 and V is TRBV19, with 9 bases lining up with TRBD2. From germline, CDR1 is LNHDA and CDR2 SQIVND (reference sequence). CDR3 length: 14 amino acids. The V segment lost 4 bases and the J segment 2 bases; nucleotides outside the gene matches: 3. The CDR3 protein is CASSNLAGTYEQYF. DNA of the CDR3: TGTGCCAGTAGTAATCTAGCGGGAACCTACGAGCAGTACTTC.

This clonotype has a count of ten or more. This chain uses TRBV7-2 with TRBJ2-1; TRBD1 might be the D (5 bases). The V end lost 3 bases, the J end lost 2 bases, and 11 bases lay between the germline ends. The CDR3 covers 15 residues. From germline, CDR1 is SGHTA and CDR2 FQGNSA. CDR3 sequence: CASSFRDSTYNEQFF. The CDR3 DNA reads TGTGCCAGCAGCTTTCGTGACAGTACCTACAATGAGCAGTTCTTC.

The rearrangement uses TRBV9 and TRBJ2-2; D might be TRBD2 (6 bases). Trimming stripped 0 bases from V and 4 bases from J, with 13 bases between. The germline V gene has CDR1 SGDLS and CDR2 YYNGEE. The CDR3 covers 16 residues. CDR3 coding DNA: TGTGCCAGCAGCGTAGAAAGCGGGCTAAGCACCGGGGAGCTGTTTTTT. As protein: CASSVESGLSTGELFF.

This clonotype has only a few counts. The CDR3 region is CASSFRGGTQGPRDEQYF. The CDR3 DNA sequence: TGCGCCAGCAGCTTTCGGGGGGGAACTCAGGGGCCCAGGGACGAGCAGTACTTC. This chain links TRBV5-1 with TRBJ2-7; TRBD2 agrees at 8 bases. Germline CDR1 SGHRS, CDR2 YFSETQ. The length of the CDR3 is 18 residues. J gave up 5 bases and V 2 bases, and 18 bases lay outside the gene matches.

This clonotype has ten or more counts. The chain employs TRBV12-3 or TRBV12-4 and TRBJ2-5, with D possibly matching TRBD2 (5 bases). CDR3 length: 14 residues. The V end was cut by 8 bases, the J end by 2 bases, with 15 bases between. As DNA, the CDR3 is TGTGCCAGCTCCGAGGGAACGGTACAAGAGACCCAGTACTTC. Protein product: CASSEGTVQETQYF.

This clonotype was seen many times. This chain links TRBV12-3 or TRBV12-4 with TRBJ2-1; the D is unclear. The V end lost 6 bases, the J end lost 7 bases, and 10 bases lay between the germline ends. This CDR3 contains 12 residues. The CDR3 loop is CASSRYYNEQFF. The CDR3 region has the DNA TGTGCCAGCAGCCGCTATTATAATGAGCAGTTCTTC.

The table lists this clonotype with many counts. The chain joins TRBV15 to TRBJ2-7; TRBD1 is a possible D gene (6 bases). Germline loops: CDR1 LNHNV, CDR2 YYDKDF (reference sequence). V was clipped by 5 bases and J by 6 bases, with 14 bases between them. This CDR3 spans 13 amino acids. The chain's CDR3 is CATSPRLGGEQYF. The CDR3 DNA reads TGTGCCACCAGCCCACGCCTAGGGGGCGAGCAGTACTTC.

This clonotype was recorded once. The junction shows a germline mismatch at one end, possibly a read error. This sequence joins TRBV18 and TRBJ2-5; 7 bases are a match to TRBD1. The germline V gene encodes CDR1 KGHSH and CDR2 LQKENI. The CDR3 totals 13 residues. The CDR3 protein is CASSQGQQEAQYF. Written as DNA, the CDR3 is TGTGCCAGCTCCCAGGGACAGCAAGAGGCCCAGTACTTC.

Only a few counts were recorded for this clonotype. In nucleotides, the CDR3 is TGTGCTAGTGGCCATCCGTCGACTAGCGGGCACTCCTACGAGCAGTACTTC. It encodes CASGHPSTSGHSYEQYF. The V gene is TRBV12-5, the J gene TRBJ2-7; 10 bases map to TRBD2. The CDR3 length is 17 residues. V was clipped by 6 bases and J by 0 bases; unmatched bases: 11. Germline assignment: CDR1 LGHNT and CDR2 FRNRAP. Complete variable domain (other parts from reference TRBV12-5 and TRBJ2-7): DARVTQTPRHKVTEMGQEVTMRCQPILGHNTVFWYRQTMMQGLELLAYFRNRAPLDDSGMPKDRFSAEMPDATLATLKIQPSEPRDSAVYFCASGHPSTSGHSYEQYFGPGTRLTVT.

This clonotype has more than one count but fewer than ten. V gene TRBV2 combines with J gene TRBJ1-2; no clear D gene. This CDR3 has 12 residues. CDR1 SNHLY and CDR2 FYNNEI come from the germline V gene. Trimming took off 11 bases at V and 4 bases at J, with 14 bases between the two ends. The CDR3 DNA reads as TGTGCCTTCTACAAGGAAGGCTATGGCTACACCTTC. Its translation: CAFYKEGYGYTF.

This clonotype was detected many times. The chain is built from TRBV20-1 and TRBJ2-5, with TRBD1 as a possible D gene (5 bases). Per the germline V gene, CDR1 is DFQATT and CDR2 is SNEGSKA (reference sequence). With 6 bases removed from V and 2 bases from J, the gap between germline ends came to 19 bases. The CDR3 totals 15 residues. This chain's CDR3 is CSALSPRQIQETQYF. The CDR3 nucleotides are TGCAGTGCCCTTTCCCCCCGACAGATACAAGAGACCCAGTACTTC.

Many counts were recorded for this clonotype. The chain uses TRBV20-1 and TRBJ2-3, with D perhaps assigned TRBD1 or TRBD2 (5 bases each). Trimming took off 4 bases at V and 0 bases at J, with 14 bases between the two ends. Germline assignment: CDR1 DFQATT and CDR2 SNEGSKA (reference sequence). The CDR3 has 15 residues. DNA of the CDR3: TGCAGTGCTACCGGGGCAGTAGCTAGCACAGATACGCAGTATTTT. Encoded protein: CSATGAVASTDTQYF.

At least ten counts were recorded for this clonotype. The rearrangement joins TRBV11-3 to TRBJ2-3; no firm D call. Trimming took 8 bases from V and 2 from J, leaving 8 bases between them. From germline, CDR1 is SGHNT and CDR2 YENEEA. This CDR3 spans 12 amino acids. CDR3 loop: CASADSTDTQYF. For the CDR3, the DNA is TGTGCCAGCGCCGATTCCACAGATACGCAGTATTTT.

This clonotype was seen a few times. The chain has TRBV27 and TRBJ2-3, with D tentatively TRBD1 or TRBD2 (5 bases each). Germline V lookup: CDR1 MNHEY, CDR2 SMNVEV (reference sequence). With 4 bases removed from V and 5 bases from J, the gap between germline ends came to 19 bases. The CDR3 has 16 amino acids. CDR3 sequence reads: CASSSGLPRIGDTQYF. CDR3 bases: TGTGCCAGCAGTTCGGGGCTACCGAGGATTGGAGATACGCAGTATTTT.

This clonotype was recorded many times. This chain joins TRBV19 and TRBJ2-7, with D perhaps TRBD1 (6 bases). This CDR3 contains 14 residues. V was trimmed by 6 bases and J by 2 bases, leaving 14 bases between them. Germline CDR1 reads LNHDA; CDR2 reads SQIVND (reference sequence). Here the CDR3 DNA reads TGTGCCAGTAGCCCAGCGACAGGTCCCTACGAGCAGTACTTC. This codes for CASSPATGPYEQYF. Full variable domain (missing parts from reference TRBV19 and TRBJ2-7): DGGITQSPKYLFRKEGQNVTLSCEQNLNHDAMYWYRQDPGQGLRLIYYSQIVNDFQKGDIAEGYSVSREKKESFPLTVTSAQKNPTAFYLCASSPATGPYEQYFGPGTRLTVT.

This chain joins TRBV28 and TRBJ2-5; D may be TRBD1 (5 bases). CDR1 is MDHEN, CDR2 SYDVKM, per germline. Trimming shortened V by 6 bases and J by 4 bases, and 15 bases separated the two germline ends. The CDR3 totals 14 residues. The CDR3 protein is CASSPQAPRETQYF. The CDR3 DNA sequence: TGTGCCAGCAGCCCACAGGCCCCCCGAGAGACCCAGTACTTC.

This clonotype was seen many times. This chain uses TRBV28 with TRBJ2-3; weak D call: TRBD1 (6 bases). Germline-derived CDR1 and CDR2 are MDHEN and SYDVKM. The CDR3 totals 16 residues. Trimming cost V 6 bases and J 0 bases, with 16 bases left between them. The chain's CDR3 is CASSENTGSSTDTQYF. The DNA for the CDR3 is TGTGCCAGCAGCGAGAACACAGGGTCTAGCACAGATACGCAGTATTTT.

The chain carries TRBV4-3 and TRBJ2-7; D is unresolved. The CDR3 covers 16 residues. CDR1 and CDR2 from the germline V gene are LGHNA and YSLEER. V was trimmed by 4 bases and J by 1 base, leaving 17 bases between them. As DNA, the CDR3 is TGCGCCAGCAGCCCAGGAAGGGTACTGACTTCCTACGAGCAGTACTTC. Translating it yields CASSPGRVLTSYEQYF.

This clonotype was detected many times. Here the CDR3 reads CASSVEGGRAGDEQFF. CDR3 nucleotide sequence: TGTGCCAGCAGCGTAGAAGGAGGGAGGGCGGGAGATGAGCAGTTCTTC. This chain connects TRBV9 to TRBJ2-1, with TRBD2 matching over 7 bases. After removal of 0 bases from V and 8 bases from J, the junction contained 11 bases not matched to a gene. Germline assignment: CDR1 SGDLS and CDR2 YYNGEE. The CDR3 is 16 amino acids.

This chain joins TRBV7-2 and TRBJ2-2; tentatively, D is TRBD1 or TRBD2 (6 bases each). CDR1 and CDR2 from the germline V gene are SGHTA and FQGNSA. Deletions cut 5 bases from V and 9 bases from J, with 22 bases between. This CDR3 region has 16 residues. This chain's CDR3 is CASSLEGGALSRELFF. CDR3 DNA sequence: TGTGCCAGCAGCCTCGAGGGGGGCGCTTTGTCCAGGGAGCTGTTTTTT.

The chain recombines TRBV28 with TRBJ1-1; TRBD1 might be the D (5 bases). This CDR3 comprises 12 residues. Trimming stripped 7 bases from V and 3 bases from J, with 9 bases between. Per germline, CDR1 MDHEN and CDR2 SYDVKM. CDR3 bases: TGTGCCAGCACGCGGGGGTACACTGAAGCTTTCTTT. Translating gives CASTRGYTEAFF.

The sample holds a few counts of this clonotype. The V call is TRBV25-1, the J call TRBJ2-7, with D perhaps TRBD2 (6 bases). The CDR3 extends over 14 amino acids. V was clipped by 4 bases and J by 0 bases, with 10 bases between them. The germline V gene has CDR1 MGHDK and CDR2 SYGVNS. In DNA form, the CDR3 reads TGTGCCAGCAGTGCCAGGAGGGGCTCCTACGAGCAGTACTTC. Protein sequence: CASSARRGSYEQYF.

This clonotype was seen more than once but under ten times. The chain joins TRBV6-1 to TRBJ1-1; perhaps TRBD1 as D (5 bases). V lost 6 bases and J 1 base, leaving 12 bases between the germline ends. CDR3 length equals 14 residues. CDR1 and CDR2 from the germline V gene are MNHNS and SASEGT. CDR3: CASSVRTQNTEAFF. CDR3 coding DNA: TGTGCCAGCAGCGTGAGGACACAGAACACTGAAGCTTTCTTT.

This clonotype was seen at least ten times. The chain has TRBV7-2 and TRBJ2-5; 11 bases align to TRBD2. The ends lost 5 bases at V and 3 bases at J; junction bases unmatched: 8. CDR3 length equals 16 residues. CDR1 and CDR2 from the germline V gene are SGHTA and FQGNSA. The CDR3 region is CASSLAPGLAEETQYF. The CDR3, as DNA: TGTGCCAGCAGCCTCGCCCCGGGACTAGCGGAAGAGACCCAGTACTTC.